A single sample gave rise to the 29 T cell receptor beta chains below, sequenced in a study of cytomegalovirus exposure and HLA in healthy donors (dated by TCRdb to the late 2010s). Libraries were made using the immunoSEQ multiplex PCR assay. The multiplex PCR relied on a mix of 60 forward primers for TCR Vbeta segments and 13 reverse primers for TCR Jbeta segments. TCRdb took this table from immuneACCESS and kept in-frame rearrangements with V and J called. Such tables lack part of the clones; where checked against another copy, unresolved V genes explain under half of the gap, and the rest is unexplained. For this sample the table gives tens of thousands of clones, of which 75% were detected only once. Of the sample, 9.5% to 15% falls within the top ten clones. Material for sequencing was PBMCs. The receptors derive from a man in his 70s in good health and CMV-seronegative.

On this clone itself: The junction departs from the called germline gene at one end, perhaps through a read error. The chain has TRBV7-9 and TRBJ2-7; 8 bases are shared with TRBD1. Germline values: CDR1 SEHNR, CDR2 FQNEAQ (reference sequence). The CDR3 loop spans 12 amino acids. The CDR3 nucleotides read TGTGCCAGCAGCATCCCAGGGGACAGGCTCGACTTC. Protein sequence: CASSIPGDRLDF.

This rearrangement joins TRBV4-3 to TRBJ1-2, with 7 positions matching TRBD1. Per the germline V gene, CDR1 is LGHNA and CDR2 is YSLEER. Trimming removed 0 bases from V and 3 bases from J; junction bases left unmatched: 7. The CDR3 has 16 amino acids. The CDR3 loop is CASSQEAGTAHYGYTF. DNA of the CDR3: TGCGCCAGCAGCCAAGAAGCCGGGACAGCTCACTATGGCTACACCTTC.

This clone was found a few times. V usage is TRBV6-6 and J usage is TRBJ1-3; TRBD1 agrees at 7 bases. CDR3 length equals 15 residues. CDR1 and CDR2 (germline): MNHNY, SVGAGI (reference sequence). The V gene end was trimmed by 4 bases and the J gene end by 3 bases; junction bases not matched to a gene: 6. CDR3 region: CASSSTGTRGNTIYF. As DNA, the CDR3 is TGTGCCAGCAGTTCGACAGGGACCCGTGGAAACACCATATATTTT.

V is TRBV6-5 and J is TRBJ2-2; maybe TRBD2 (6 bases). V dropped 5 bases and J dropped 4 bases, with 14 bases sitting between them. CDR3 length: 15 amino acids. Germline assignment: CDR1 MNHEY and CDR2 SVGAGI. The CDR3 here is CASSGGGAPTGELFF. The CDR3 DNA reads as TGTGCCAGCAGTGGAGGAGGGGCGCCCACCGGGGAGCTGTTTTTT.

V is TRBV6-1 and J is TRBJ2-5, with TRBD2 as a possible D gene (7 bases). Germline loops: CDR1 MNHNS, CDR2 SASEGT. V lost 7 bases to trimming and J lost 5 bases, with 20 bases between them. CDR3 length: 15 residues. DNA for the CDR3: TGTGCCAGCATTCCCGTCGGGGGGCGAGGGGAGACCCAGTACTTC. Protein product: CASIPVGGRGETQYF.

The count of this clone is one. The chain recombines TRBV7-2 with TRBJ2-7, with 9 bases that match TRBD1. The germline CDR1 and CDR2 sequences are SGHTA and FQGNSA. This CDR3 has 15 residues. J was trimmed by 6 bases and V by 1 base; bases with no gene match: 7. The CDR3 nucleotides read TGTGCCAGCAGCTTAGGTGGGACAGGGACGGGCGAGCAGTACTTC. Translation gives CASSLGGTGTGEQYF.

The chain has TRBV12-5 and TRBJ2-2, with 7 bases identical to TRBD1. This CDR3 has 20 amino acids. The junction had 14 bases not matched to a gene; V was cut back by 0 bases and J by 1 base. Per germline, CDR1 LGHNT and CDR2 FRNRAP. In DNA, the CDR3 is TGTGCTAGTGGTTTGGTACTTATTCTGGTAAGGGGGCAGAACACCGGGGAGCTGTTTTTT. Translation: CASGLVLILVRGQNTGELFF.

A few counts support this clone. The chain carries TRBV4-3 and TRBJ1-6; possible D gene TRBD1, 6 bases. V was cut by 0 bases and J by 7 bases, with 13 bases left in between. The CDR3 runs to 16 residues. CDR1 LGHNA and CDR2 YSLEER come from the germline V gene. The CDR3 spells CASSQEVDSWNSPLHF. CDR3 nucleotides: TGCGCCAGCAGCCAAGAAGTGGACAGCTGGAATTCACCCCTCCACTTT.

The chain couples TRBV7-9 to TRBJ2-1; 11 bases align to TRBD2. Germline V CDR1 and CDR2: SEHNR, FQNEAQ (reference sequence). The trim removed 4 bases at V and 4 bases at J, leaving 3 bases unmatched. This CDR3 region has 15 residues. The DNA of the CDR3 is TGTGCCAGCAGCTCTAGCGGGGGGCTATACAATGAGCAGTTCTTC. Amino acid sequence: CASSSSGGLYNEQFF.

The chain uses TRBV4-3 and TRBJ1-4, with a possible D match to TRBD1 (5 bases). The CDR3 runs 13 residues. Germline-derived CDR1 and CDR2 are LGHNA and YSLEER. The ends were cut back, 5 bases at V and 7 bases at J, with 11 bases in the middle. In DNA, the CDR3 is TGCGCCAGCAGCAAAAAAAGGGGTGAAAAACTGTTTTTT. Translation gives CASSKKRGEKLFF.

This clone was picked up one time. The CDR3 here is CASSMTSGVQETQYF. The DNA of the CDR3 is TGTGCCAGCAGCATGACTAGCGGGGTCCAAGAGACCCAGTACTTC. The chain carries TRBV5-4 and TRBJ2-5, with 11 bases fitting TRBD2. V was clipped by 4 bases and J by 1 base; unmatched bases: 3. CDR3 length: 15 residues. Germline V gene sequence: CDR1 SGHNT, CDR2 YYREEE (reference sequence).

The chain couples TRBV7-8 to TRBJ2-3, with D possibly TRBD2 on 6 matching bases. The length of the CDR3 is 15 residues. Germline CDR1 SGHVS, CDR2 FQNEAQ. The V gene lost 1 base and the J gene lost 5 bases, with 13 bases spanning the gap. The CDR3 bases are TGTGCCAGCAGCTTAGGGGGGGATGTAGTAGATACGCAGTATTTT. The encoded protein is CASSLGGDVVDTQYF.

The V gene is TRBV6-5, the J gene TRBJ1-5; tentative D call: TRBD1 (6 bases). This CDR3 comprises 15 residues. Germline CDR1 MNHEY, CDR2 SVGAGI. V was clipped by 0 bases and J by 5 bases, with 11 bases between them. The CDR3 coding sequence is TGTGCCAGCAGTTACTCGAGCGGGGGCGATCAGCCCCAGCATTTT. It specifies CASSYSSGGDQPQHF.

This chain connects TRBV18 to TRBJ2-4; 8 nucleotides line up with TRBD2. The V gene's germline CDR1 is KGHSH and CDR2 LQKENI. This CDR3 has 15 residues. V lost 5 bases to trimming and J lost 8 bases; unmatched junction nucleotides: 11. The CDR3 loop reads CASSIGTPGRDIQYF. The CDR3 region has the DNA TGTGCCAGCTCAATCGGGACCCCCGGGAGGGACATTCAGTACTTC.

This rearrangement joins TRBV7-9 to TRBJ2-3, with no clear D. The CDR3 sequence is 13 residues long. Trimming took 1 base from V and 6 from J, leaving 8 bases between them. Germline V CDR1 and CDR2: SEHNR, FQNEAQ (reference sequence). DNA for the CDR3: TGTGCCAGCAGCTTAGTAGAGGTGGATACGCAGTATTTT. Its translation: CASSLVEVDTQYF.

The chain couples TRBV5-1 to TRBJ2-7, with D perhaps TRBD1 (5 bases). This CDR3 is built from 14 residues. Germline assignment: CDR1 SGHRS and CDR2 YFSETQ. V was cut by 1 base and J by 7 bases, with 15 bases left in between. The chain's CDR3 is CASSLMDNHWEQYF. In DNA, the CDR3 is TGCGCCAGCAGCTTGATGGACAATCATTGGGAGCAGTACTTC.

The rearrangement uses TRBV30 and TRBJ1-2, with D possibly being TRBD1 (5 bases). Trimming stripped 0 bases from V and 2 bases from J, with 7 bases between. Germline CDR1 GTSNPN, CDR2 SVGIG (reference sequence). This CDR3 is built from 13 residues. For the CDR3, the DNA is TGTGCCTGGAGTGTGGACACAAACTATGGCTACACCTTC. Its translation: CAWSVDTNYGYTF.

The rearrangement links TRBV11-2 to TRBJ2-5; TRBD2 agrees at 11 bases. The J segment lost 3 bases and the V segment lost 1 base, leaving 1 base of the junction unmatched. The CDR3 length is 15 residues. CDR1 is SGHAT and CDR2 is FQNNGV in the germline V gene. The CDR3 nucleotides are TGTGCCAGCAGCTTAGGGGGACTAGCGGAAGAGACCCAGTACTTC. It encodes CASSLGGLAEETQYF. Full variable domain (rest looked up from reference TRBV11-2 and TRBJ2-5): EAGVAQSPRYKIIEKRQSVAFWCNPISGHATLYWYQQILGQGPKLLIQFQNNGVVDDSQLPKDRFSAERLKGVDSTLKIQPAKLEDSAVYLCASSLGGLAEETQYFGPGTRLLVL.

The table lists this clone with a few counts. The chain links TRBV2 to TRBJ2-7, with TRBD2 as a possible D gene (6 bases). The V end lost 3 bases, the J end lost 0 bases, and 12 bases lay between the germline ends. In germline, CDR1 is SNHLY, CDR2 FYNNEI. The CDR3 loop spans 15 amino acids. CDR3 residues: CASSDPGAGSYEQYF. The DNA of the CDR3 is TGTGCCAGCAGTGACCCGGGAGCGGGCTCCTACGAGCAGTACTTC.

The CDR3 coding sequence is TGCGCCAGCAGCTTGTGGGTTAGCGGGGTCCAAAACATTCAGTACTTC. It codes for CASSLWVSGVQNIQYF. V usage is TRBV5-1 and J usage is TRBJ2-4; 8 bases line up with TRBD2. Germline values: CDR1 SGHRS, CDR2 YFSETQ. V lost 1 base to trimming and J lost 5 bases; unmatched junction nucleotides: 8. The CDR3 totals 16 residues.

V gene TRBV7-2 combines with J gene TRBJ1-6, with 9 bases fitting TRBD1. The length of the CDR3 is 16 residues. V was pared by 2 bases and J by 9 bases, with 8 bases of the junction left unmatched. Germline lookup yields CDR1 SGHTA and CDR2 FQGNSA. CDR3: CASSLRGQGGISPLHF. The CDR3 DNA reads TGTGCCAGCAGCTTAAGGGGACAGGGCGGAATTTCACCCCTCCACTTT.

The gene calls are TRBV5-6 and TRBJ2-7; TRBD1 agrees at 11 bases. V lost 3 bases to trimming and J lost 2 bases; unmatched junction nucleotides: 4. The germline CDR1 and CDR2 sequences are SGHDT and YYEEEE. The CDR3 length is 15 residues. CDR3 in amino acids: CASSWGQGVAYEQYF. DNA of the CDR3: TGTGCCAGCAGCTGGGGACAGGGGGTGGCCTACGAGCAGTACTTC.

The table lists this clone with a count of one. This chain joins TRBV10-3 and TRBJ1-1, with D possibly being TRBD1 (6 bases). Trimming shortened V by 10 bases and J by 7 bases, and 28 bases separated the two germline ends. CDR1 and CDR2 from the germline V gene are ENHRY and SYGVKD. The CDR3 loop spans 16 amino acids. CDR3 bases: TGTGCCACCGAGGGCCGGTCCAACAGGGCCGACAGTGAAGCTTTCTTT. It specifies CATEGRSNRADSEAFF.

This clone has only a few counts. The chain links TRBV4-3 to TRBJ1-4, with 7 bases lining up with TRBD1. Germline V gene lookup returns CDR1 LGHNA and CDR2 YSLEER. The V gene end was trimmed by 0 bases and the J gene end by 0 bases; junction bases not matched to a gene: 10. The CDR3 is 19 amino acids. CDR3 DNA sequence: TGCGCCAGCAGCCAAGATTTCTGGACAGGTACCTCAACTAATGAAAAACTGTTTTTT. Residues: CASSQDFWTGTSTNEKLFF.

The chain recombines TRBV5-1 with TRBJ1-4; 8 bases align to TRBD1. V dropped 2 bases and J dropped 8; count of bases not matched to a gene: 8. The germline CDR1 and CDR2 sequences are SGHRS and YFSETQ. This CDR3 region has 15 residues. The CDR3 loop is CASSLTGQGEEKLFF. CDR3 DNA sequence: TGCGCCAGCAGCTTAACAGGACAGGGAGAGGAAAAACTGTTTTTT.

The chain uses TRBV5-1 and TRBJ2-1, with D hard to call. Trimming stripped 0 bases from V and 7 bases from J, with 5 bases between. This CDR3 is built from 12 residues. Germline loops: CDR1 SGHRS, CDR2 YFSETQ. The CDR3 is CASSLERNEQFF. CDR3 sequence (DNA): TGCGCCAGCAGCTTGGAGAGAAATGAGCAGTTCTTC.

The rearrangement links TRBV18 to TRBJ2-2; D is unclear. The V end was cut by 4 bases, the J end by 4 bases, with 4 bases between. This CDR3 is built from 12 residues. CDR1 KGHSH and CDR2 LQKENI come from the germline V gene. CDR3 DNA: TGTGCCAGCTCACAAGCCACCGGGGAGCTGTTTTTT. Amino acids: CASSQATGELFF.

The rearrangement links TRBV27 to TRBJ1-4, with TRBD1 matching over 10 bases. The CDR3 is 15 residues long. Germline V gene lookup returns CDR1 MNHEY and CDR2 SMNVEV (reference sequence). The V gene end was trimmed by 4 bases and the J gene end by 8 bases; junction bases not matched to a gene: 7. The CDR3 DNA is TGTGCCAGCAGTTCCTGGACAGGGGGATGGGAAAAACTGTTTTTT. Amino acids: CASSSWTGGWEKLFF.

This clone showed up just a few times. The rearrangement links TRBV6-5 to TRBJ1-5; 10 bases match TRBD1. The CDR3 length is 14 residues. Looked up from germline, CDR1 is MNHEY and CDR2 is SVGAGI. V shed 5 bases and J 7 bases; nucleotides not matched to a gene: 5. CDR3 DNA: TGTGCCAGCAGTCCCGGGACAGGGGAGCAGCCCCAGCATTTT. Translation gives CASSPGTGEQPQHF.